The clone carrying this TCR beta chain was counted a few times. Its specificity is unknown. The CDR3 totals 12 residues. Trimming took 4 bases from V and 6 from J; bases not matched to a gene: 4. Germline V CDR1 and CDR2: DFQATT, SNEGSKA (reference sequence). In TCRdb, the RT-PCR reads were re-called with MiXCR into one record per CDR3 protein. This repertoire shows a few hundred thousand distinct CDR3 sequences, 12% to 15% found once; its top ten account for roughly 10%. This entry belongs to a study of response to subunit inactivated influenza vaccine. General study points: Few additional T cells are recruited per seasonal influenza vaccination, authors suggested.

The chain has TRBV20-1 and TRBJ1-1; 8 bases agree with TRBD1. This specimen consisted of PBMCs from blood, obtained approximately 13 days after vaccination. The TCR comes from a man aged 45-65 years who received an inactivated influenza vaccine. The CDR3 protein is CSANRGGSEAFF. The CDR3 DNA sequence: TGCAGTGCTAACAGGGGGGGTTCTGAAGCTTTCTTT.